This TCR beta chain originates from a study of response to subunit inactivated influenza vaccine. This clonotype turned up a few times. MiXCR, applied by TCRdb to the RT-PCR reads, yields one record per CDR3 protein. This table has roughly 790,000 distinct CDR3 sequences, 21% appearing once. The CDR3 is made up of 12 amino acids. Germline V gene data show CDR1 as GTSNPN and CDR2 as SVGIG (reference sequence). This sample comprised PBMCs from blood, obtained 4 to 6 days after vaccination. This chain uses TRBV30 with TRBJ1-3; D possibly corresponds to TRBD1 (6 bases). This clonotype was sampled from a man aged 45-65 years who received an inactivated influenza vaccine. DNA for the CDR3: TGTGTTAGCAGGGGTAACGGAAACACCATATATTTT. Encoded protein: CVSRGNGNTIYF.